These 18 T cell receptor beta chains came from one sample sequenced in a study of identical twins. One entry per CDR3 protein, called by TCRdb with MiXCR from the 5' RACE reads. This sample has 500,000 to 650,000 distinct CDR3 sequences, with approximately 20% found just once. The sample was also reused in another study, on yellow fever vaccine responses in identical twins.

Source material: CD4+ T cells sorted from blood. These receptors all stem from a woman between 18 and 29 years old in good health.

There are a few counts of this clonotype. The chain has TRBV7-2 and TRBJ2-5, with D possibly matching TRBD2 (5 bases). V was shortened by 7 bases and J by 9 bases, with 21 bases between the two germline ends. Per germline, CDR1 SGHTA and CDR2 FQGNSA. This CDR3 has 14 amino acids. The CDR3 protein is CASTHMTQLGSQYF. As DNA, the CDR3 is TGTGCCAGCACCCACATGACTCAACTAGGGTCCCAGTACTTC.

This chain uses TRBV12-3 or TRBV12-4 with TRBJ1-2; tentative D call: TRBD1 (6 bases). V was clipped by 6 bases and J by 3 bases, with 11 bases between them. The CDR3 covers 13 residues. The CDR3 sequence: CASSNTGHYGYTF. The CDR3 DNA sequence: TGTGCCAGCAGCAATACAGGGCACTATGGCTACACCTTC.

This clonotype was seen a handful of times. The chain couples TRBV11-2 to TRBJ2-5, with D possibly being TRBD1 (6 bases). CDR3 size: 16 residues. Trimming left V 3 bases short and J 2 bases short, with 16 bases between. In germline, CDR1 is SGHAT, CDR2 FQNNGV. In DNA, the CDR3 is TGTGCCAGCAGCTTCAATCCCGTAGGGGGTCAAGAGACCCAGTACTTC. This encodes CASSFNPVGGQETQYF.

Only a few counts were recorded for this clonotype. The V and J genes are TRBV5-1 and TRBJ2-3; 8 positions agree with TRBD2. Germline CDR1 reads SGHRS; CDR2 reads YFSETQ. The V and J ends lost 6 bases and 4 bases, in that order; junction bases with no gene match: 7. The CDR3 is made up of 14 amino acids. The CDR3 nucleotides read TGCGCCAGCAACGGCGGGAGGAGTGCAGATACGCAGTATTTT. It is translated as CASNGGRSADTQYF.

Only a few counts were recorded for this clonotype. The V gene is TRBV5-1, the J gene TRBJ1-6; D uncertain. Germline lookup yields CDR1 SGHRS and CDR2 YFSETQ. The CDR3 is 12 amino acids. The V end lost 5 bases, the J end lost 9 bases, and 9 bases lay between the germline ends. The CDR3 coding sequence is TGCGCCAGCAGGTATGAAAGTTCACCCCTCCACTTT. Its translation: CASRYESSPLHF.

The rearrangement links TRBV5-1 to TRBJ2-7; TRBD2 matches at 14 bases. V trimming: 3 bases; J trimming: 4 bases; junction bases outside the gene matches: 6. CDR1 and CDR2 (germline): SGHRS, YFSETQ. CDR3 size: 16 residues. The CDR3 region has the DNA TGCGCCAGCAGCTCGCCGGGACTAGCGGGAGTTTACGAGCAGTACTTC. This sequence encodes CASSSPGLAGVYEQYF.

This clonotype appeared a single time. The V call is TRBV2, the J call TRBJ2-1; 7 positions match TRBD2. The germline V gene encodes CDR1 SNHLY and CDR2 FYNNEI. The CDR3 is made up of 13 amino acids. V lost 6 bases, J lost 4 bases, and 3 bases stayed unmatched. CDR3: CASRRLAYNEQFF. CDR3 coding DNA: TGTGCCAGCAGAAGACTAGCTTACAATGAGCAGTTCTTC.

The table lists this clonotype with a few counts. The rearrangement uses TRBV18 and TRBJ2-1; D unresolved. The V gene lost 5 bases and the J gene lost 5 bases, with 7 bases spanning the gap. Germline loops: CDR1 KGHSH, CDR2 LQKENI. The CDR3 spans 12 residues. DNA of the CDR3: TGTGCCAGCTCAAACCGGGACAATGAGCAGTTCTTC. This translates into CASSNRDNEQFF.

The chain carries TRBV27 and TRBJ1-6; a possible D gene is TRBD1 (5 bases). V was trimmed by 1 base and J by 6 bases, leaving 7 bases between them. Germline CDR1 reads MNHEY; CDR2 reads SMNVEV (reference sequence). This CDR3 comprises 14 residues. The CDR3 nucleotides are TGTGCCAGCAGTTTATGGGACCCTAATTCACCCCTCCACTTT. It yields the protein CASSLWDPNSPLHF.

The J gene is TRBJ2-3, the V gene TRBV20-1; TRBD2 matches 9 bases. This CDR3 is built from 14 residues. J was trimmed by 2 bases and V by 2 bases; bases with no gene match: 2. Looked up from germline, CDR1 is DFQATT and CDR2 is SNEGSKA (reference sequence). CDR3 DNA sequence: TGCAGTGCTAGACTAGCGGGGTACACAGATACGCAGTATTTT. Residues: CSARLAGYTDTQYF.

The chain has TRBV5-1 and TRBJ2-1; 9 bases are a match to TRBD2. Unmatched junction bases numbered 6, after V lost 4 bases and J lost 4 bases. Germline V gives CDR1 SGHRS, CDR2 YFSETQ. This CDR3 is built from 15 residues. The CDR3 is CASSVSGSNYNEQFF. The CDR3 coding sequence is TGCGCCAGCAGCGTTAGCGGGAGTAATTACAATGAGCAGTTCTTC.

The rearrangement links TRBV4-2 to TRBJ2-7; 9 bases map to TRBD2. With V trimmed by 0 bases and J by 4 bases, 4 bases remained unmatched. Germline V gives CDR1 LGHNA, CDR2 YNFKEQ. This CDR3 is built from 15 residues. CDR3: CASSQEAGGFYEQYV. In DNA form, the CDR3 reads TGTGCCAGCAGCCAAGAGGCGGGGGGGTTTTACGAGCAGTACGTC.

Details on this clonotype: The junction does not match germline at one end; this may be a read error. The rearrangement links TRBV20-1 to TRBJ1-6, with unresolved D. CDR3 length: 12 amino acids. Germline values: CDR1 DFQATT, CDR2 SNEGSKA (reference sequence). The CDR3, as DNA: TGCAGTGCTGGAGAGACGGGCGCACCCCTCCACTTT. It encodes CSAGETGAPLHF.

The V call is TRBV7-9, the J call TRBJ1-1, with 8 bases identical to TRBD1. V was clipped by 5 bases and J by 1 base; unmatched bases: 3. From germline, CDR1 is SEHNR and CDR2 FQNEAQ (reference sequence). The CDR3 has 14 residues. The CDR3 DNA follows: TGTGCCAGCAGCAAGGACAGGGAGAACACTGAAGCTTTCTTT. This translates into CASSKDRENTEAFF. Using reference TRBV7-9 and TRBJ1-1 for the parts outside the CDR3, the full variable domain is DTGVSQNPRHKITKRGQNVTFRCDPISEHNRLYWYRQTLGQGPEFLTYFQNEAQLEKSRLLSDRFSAERPKGSFSTLEIQRTEQGDSAMYLCASSKDRENTEAFFGQGTRLTVV.

V usage is TRBV20-1 and J usage is TRBJ2-5; 8 positions match TRBD2. This CDR3 comprises 15 residues. The germline CDR1 and CDR2 sequences are DFQATT and SNEGSKA (reference sequence). The V gene end was trimmed by 0 bases and the J gene end by 4 bases; junction bases not matched to a gene: 7. The CDR3 region is CSARDPTGGGETQYF. The DNA of the CDR3 is TGCAGTGCTAGAGATCCGACGGGAGGGGGAGAGACCCAGTACTTC.

The chain employs TRBV24-1 and TRBJ2-3, with TRBD2 matching 11 bases. The trim removed 7 bases at V and 2 bases at J, leaving 10 bases unmatched. The CDR3 runs to 17 residues. Germline V lookup: CDR1 KGHDR, CDR2 SFDVKD. CDR3 DNA sequence: TGTGCCACCAGGGCTGGGGGACTAGCGGATATCACAGATACGCAGTATTTT. Translated: CATRAGGLADITDTQYF.

This clonotype came up a few times. This chain connects TRBV29-1 to TRBJ1-4; TRBD1 aligns across 8 bases. The V and J ends lost 4 bases and 3 bases, in that order; junction bases with no gene match: 4. CDR1 is SQVTM and CDR2 is ANQGSEA in the germline V gene. CDR3 size: 14 residues. The chain's CDR3 is CSVGMTGANEKLFF. CDR3 nucleotide sequence: TGCAGCGTTGGGATGACAGGGGCTAATGAAAAACTGTTTTTT.

The table lists this clonotype with a few counts. The genes are TRBV11-2 and TRBJ1-3, with TRBD1 matching 8 bases. There are 15 residues in the CDR3. V trimming: 4 bases; J trimming: 2 bases; junction bases outside the gene matches: 4. In germline, CDR1 is SGHAT, CDR2 FQNNGV. CDR3 nucleotide sequence: TGTGCCAGCAGCTCGGACAGGGTTGCTGGAAACACCATATATTTT. Translated, it gives CASSSDRVAGNTIYF. Variable domain in full (rest from reference TRBV11-2 and TRBJ1-3): EAGVAQSPRYKIIEKRQSVAFWCNPISGHATLYWYQQILGQGPKLLIQFQNNGVVDDSQLPKDRFSAERLKGVDSTLKIQPAKLEDSAVYLCASSSDRVAGNTIYFGEGSWLTVV.